One T cell receptor (beta chain) is described in this entry. Its antigen is not identified. V lost 6 bases, J lost 4 bases, and 6 bases stayed unmatched. Per the germline V gene, CDR1 is MNHEY and CDR2 is SMNVEV (reference sequence). CDR3 length: 14 residues. This specimen comes from a study of OX40 agonist ivuxolimab in advanced cancers. Study at large: Prior anti-PD-1, anti-PD-L1 or anti-CTLA-4 therapy was allowed; more than 30% had some. Study-wide findings and caveats: CD4+ and CD8+ blood T cells expanded clonally by week 6 at 0.1 to 3.0 mg/kg.

Method: immunoSEQ multiplex PCR; TCRdb's copy keeps in-frame clones and lacks some. The sample carries approximately 92,000 clones, around 80% recorded once. This TCR came from an adult with an advanced solid tumor such as melanoma, head and neck, liver or kidney cancer. This chain joins TRBV27 and TRBJ2-1; TRBD2 matches at 7 bases. The material was CD4+ or CD8+ T cells sorted from blood, obtained in a trial of the OX40 agonist ivuxolimab. The CDR3 loop reads CASRLGRIYNEQFF. In DNA form, the CDR3 reads TGTGCCAGCAGACTCGGGAGGATATACAATGAGCAGTTCTTC.